This T cell receptor (beta chain) was found in a study of blood T cell repertoires in COVID-19. TCRdb keeps only in-frame clones here, not all; method: immunoSEQ multiplex PCR. The repertoire includes a few hundred thousand clones, 75% to 90% of them detected once, and less than 2.5% sits in the top ten. V gave up 6 bases and J gave up 5 bases; unmatched junction bases: 3. The CDR3 covers 13 residues. Germline CDR1 reads MNHEY; CDR2 reads SVGAGI. The sequenced sample was peripheral blood. This clonotype was obtained from a man between 18 and 35 years old with active or convalescent COVID-19. The rearrangement joins TRBV6-5 to TRBJ1-4, with TRBD1 matching 7 bases. CDR3 nucleotides: TGTGCCAGCAGACAGGGGCCGAATGAAAAACTGTTTTTT. This codes for CASRQGPNEKLFF.